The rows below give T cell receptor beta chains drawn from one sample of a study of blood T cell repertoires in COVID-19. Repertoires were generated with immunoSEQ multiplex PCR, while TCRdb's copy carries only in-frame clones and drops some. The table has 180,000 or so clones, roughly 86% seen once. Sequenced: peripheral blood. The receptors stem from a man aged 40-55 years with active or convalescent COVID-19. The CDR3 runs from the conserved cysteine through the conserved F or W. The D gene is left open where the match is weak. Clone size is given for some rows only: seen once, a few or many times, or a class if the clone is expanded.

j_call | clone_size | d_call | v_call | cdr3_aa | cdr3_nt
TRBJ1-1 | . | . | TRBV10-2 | CASSMFGTTEAFF | TGCGCCAGCAGTATGTTTGGGACTACTGAAGCTTTCTTT
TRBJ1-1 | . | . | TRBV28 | CASSNILEAFF | TGTGCCAGCAGTAACATTCTTGAAGCTTTCTTT
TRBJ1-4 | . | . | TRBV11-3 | CASSSRQFIFEKLFF | TGTGCCAGCAGTTCCAGACAGTTTATTTTTGAAAAACTGTTTTTT
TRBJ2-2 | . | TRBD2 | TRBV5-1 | CASSGLAGNTGELFF | TGCGCCAGCAGCGGTCTAGCGGGTAATACCGGGGAGCTGTTTTTT
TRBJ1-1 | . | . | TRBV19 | CASSISPNTEAFF | TGTGCCAGTAGTATATCTCCGAACACTGAAGCTTTCTTT
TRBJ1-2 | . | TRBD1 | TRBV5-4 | CASSLQGAKFGYTF | TGTGCCAGCAGCTTACAGGGGGCCAAGTTTGGCTACACCTTC
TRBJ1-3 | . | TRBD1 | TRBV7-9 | CASSPHDRDAIYF | TGTGCCAGCAGCCCCCACGACAGGGACGCCATATATTTT
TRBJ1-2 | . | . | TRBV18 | CASSQTYGYTF | TGTGCCAGCTCTCAAACTTATGGCTACACCTTC
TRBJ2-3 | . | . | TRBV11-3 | CASSSGGVTDTQYF | TGTGCCAGCAGCTCGGGGGGCGTCACAGATACGCAGTATTTT
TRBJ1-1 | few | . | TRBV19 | CASSGGALNTEAFF | TGTGCCAGTAGTGGGGGGGCATTGAACACTGAAGCTTTCTTT